The T cell receptor (beta chain) under discussion was sequenced for a study of T cell changes during pregnancy in multiple sclerosis (dated by TCRdb to between 2018 and 2021). Concerning the study at large: The study examined how the T cell repertoire changed over the course of pregnancy in women with multiple sclerosis.

Reading the germline V gene (reference sequence) gives CDR1 SEHNR and CDR2 FQNEAQ. Deletion took 3 bases off V and 5 bases off J, with a span of 7 bases between the germline ends. The CDR3 starts with the cysteine, ends with the phenylalanine, and has 13 residues. The sequence is cut down to CDR3 DNA, 39 bases in frame from base 1. Library construction relied on the immunoSEQ multiplex PCR assay. TCRdb retrieved this table from immuneACCESS and kept in-frame rearrangements only. Not all clones are present; in checked studies, unresolved V genes account for under half, and no reason is known for the remainder. In all, the sample holds around 99,000 clones, and approximately 92% of those were seen once. Roughly 3% of the sample is in the top ten clones. With respect to this clone: The target of this receptor is not known. No base-level quality is on record; no much larger clone is a single base apart.

Recombination linked TRBV7-9 to TRBJ2-2, with the D gene not clear enough to name. The sequences come from peripheral blood, collected in the first trimester of pregnancy. The source of this sequence is a female donor with multiple sclerosis, enrolled in a pregnancy study. The DNA reads as follows: TGTGCCAGCAGCTTTTACGAGACCGGGGAGCTGTTTTTT. It is translated as CASSFYETGELFF.